The entry below gives a single T cell receptor beta chain sequence along with its context. The V gene's germline CDR1 is KGHSH and CDR2 LQKENI. Trimming removed 2 bases from V and 4 bases from J, with 17 bases in between. The CDR3 loop spans 16 amino acids. Original analysis: The authors estimated nucleated cell counts from reference gene primer amplification. The repertoire was sequenced with immunoSEQ multiplex PCR; TCRdb's copy has only in-frame clones and lacks some. The DNA gave D and trimming, while V, J and clone size come from that table. The sample contains more than 300,000 clones, around 86% of which appear only once. Participants came from about two dozen US areas, aged roughly 18 to 89 years. Cohort 3 recovery required two negative PCRs, clearance, or symptom resolution. The data were obtained in a study of blood T cell repertoires in COVID-19. Study-wide context: Acute and convalescent COVID-19 samples came from the United States, Italy and Spain.

Sequences were obtained from PBMCs or T cells enriched from blood (not recorded which). The TCR was taken from a man aged 25 to 45 who had recovered from COVID-19. The V gene is TRBV18, the J gene TRBJ2-5; a weak D match, TRBD1 (6 bases). The CDR3 bases are TGTGCCAGCTCACCAGGCATTACAGGGTTAGGAGAGACCCAGTACTTC. It yields the protein CASSPGITGLGETQYF.